A single sample is the source of the 22 T cell receptor beta chains below, sequenced in a study of T cell responses to AZD1222 COVID-19 vaccine. Here immunoSEQ multiplex PCR was the method, and the copy in TCRdb shows in-frame clones only, minus some. The table records approximately 30,000 clones, approximately 78% of them present only once. Sample: peripheral blood, taken 28 days after the second AZD1222 dose. These receptors came from an adult who received the AZD1222 COVID-19 vaccine.

This clone was detected only once. The J gene is TRBJ2-7, the V gene TRBV12-3 or TRBV12-4; 7 bases align to TRBD1. The CDR3 length is 13 residues. V was clipped by 5 bases and J by 3 bases; unmatched bases: 4. CDR3 sequence (DNA): TGTGCCAGCAGTCCGACAGGGAGCTACGAGCAGTACTTC. As protein: CASSPTGSYEQYF.

The V call is TRBV6-5, the J call TRBJ1-4; D is uncertain. The CDR3 runs to 14 residues. Per germline, CDR1 MNHEY and CDR2 SVGAGI. Between the trimmed V and J ends, which lost 2 bases and 3 bases, there was a span of 7 bases. The CDR3 nucleotides are TGTGCCAGCAGTTACAGCCGGCCTAATGAAAAACTGTTTTTT. The encoded protein is CASSYSRPNEKLFF.

The chain carries TRBV11-3 and TRBJ1-4; D is uncertain. The V end was cut by 0 bases, the J end by 2 bases, with 10 bases between. Per germline, CDR1 SGHNT and CDR2 YENEEA. This CDR3 is built from 16 residues. The CDR3 region has the DNA TGTGCCAGCAGCTTAGATACTGAGATTACTAATGAAAAACTGTTTTTT. Its translation is CASSLDTEITNEKLFF.

The chain employs TRBV6-1 and TRBJ1-5; no clear D. With 3 bases removed from V and 0 bases from J, the gap between germline ends came to 9 bases. Germline assignment: CDR1 MNHNS and CDR2 SASEGT. The CDR3 is made up of 15 amino acids. This CDR3 reads CASSDASHSNQPQHF. Here the CDR3 DNA reads TGTGCCAGCAGTGACGCATCCCATAGCAATCAGCCCCAGCATTTT.

In its sample, this clone was seen a few times. The J gene is TRBJ2-1, the V gene TRBV10-3; no clear D. The V gene's germline CDR1 is ENHRY and CDR2 SYGVKD. The CDR3 length is 15 residues. Trimming removed 1 base from V and 5 bases from J, with 12 bases in between. The DNA of the CDR3 is TGTGCCATCAGTGAGTTCGATAGAACAAACAATGAGCAGTTCTTC. Protein sequence: CAISEFDRTNNEQFF.

The chain has TRBV10-1 and TRBJ1-1; no firm D call. This CDR3 has 13 amino acids. Trimming shortened V by 7 bases and J by 6 bases, and 15 bases separated the two germline ends. Germline CDR1 WNHNN, CDR2 SYGVQD (reference sequence). The CDR3 sequence is CASKSRGSAEAFF. As DNA, the CDR3 is TGCGCCAGCAAAAGTCGGGGTAGCGCTGAAGCTTTCTTT.

The rearrangement links TRBV28 to TRBJ2-3; possible D gene TRBD2, 5 bases. The CDR3 has 17 residues. V shed 5 bases and J shed 2 bases, with 20 bases lying between them. Germline V gene data show CDR1 as MDHEN and CDR2 as SYDVKM. The CDR3 reads CASSPLRSGEYTDTQYF. DNA of the CDR3: TGTGCCAGCAGTCCCCTTCGCAGCGGAGAGTACACAGATACGCAGTATTTT.

This chain joins TRBV5-1 and TRBJ2-1; D not resolved. Germline V CDR1 and CDR2: SGHRS, YFSETQ. The length of the CDR3 is 14 residues. The V gene lost 0 bases and the J gene lost 2 bases, with 6 bases spanning the gap. For the CDR3, the DNA is TGCGCCAGCAGCTTGGGGGATGCCTACAATGAGCAGTTCTTC. Translation: CASSLGDAYNEQFF. The full variable domain, its missing parts supplied by reference TRBV5-1 and TRBJ2-1, is KAGVTQTPRYLIKTRGQQVTLSCSPISGHRSVSWYQQTPGQGLQFLFEYFSETQRNKGNFPGRFSGRQFSNSRSEMNVSTLELGDSALYLCASSLGDAYNEQFFGPGTRLTVL.

J is TRBJ2-3 and V is TRBV11-2; tentatively, D is TRBD1 or TRBD2 (5 bases each). Germline-derived CDR1 and CDR2 are SGHAT and FQNNGV. Deletions cut 1 base from V and 1 base from J, with 12 bases between. The CDR3 has 16 amino acids. The CDR3 region has the DNA TGTGCCAGCAGCTTAGGGGCCGGGACCGGCACAGATACGCAGTATTTT. As protein: CASSLGAGTGTDTQYF.

This chain links TRBV5-1 with TRBJ1-1; D is uncertain. This CDR3 contains 14 residues. Trimming removed 0 bases from V and 5 bases from J, with 11 bases in between. Germline-derived CDR1 and CDR2 are SGHRS and YFSETQ. The CDR3 sequence: CASSLGSGRTEAFF. As DNA, the CDR3 is TGCGCCAGCAGCTTGGGGTCAGGCAGGACTGAAGCTTTCTTT.

This chain uses TRBV9 with TRBJ2-3; no firm D call. The germline V gene has CDR1 SGDLS and CDR2 YYNGEE. Between the trimmed V and J ends, which lost 2 bases and 1 base, there was a span of 11 bases. The CDR3 length is 15 residues. Written as DNA, the CDR3 is TGTGCCAGCAGCGTGGAGACGATTCGCACAGATACGCAGTATTTT. It specifies CASSVETIRTDTQYF.

This clone was recorded a few times. The rearrangement uses TRBV28 and TRBJ2-7; 11 nucleotides line up with TRBD1. The CDR3 is 15 amino acids. The germline gives CDR1 MDHEN, CDR2 SYDVKM. J was trimmed by 0 bases and V by 2 bases; bases with no gene match: 0. The CDR3 bases are TGTGCCAGCAGTTTAGGGACAGGGGGCTCCTACGAGCAGTACTTC. This translates into CASSLGTGGSYEQYF. The variable domain in full, with the rest retrieved from reference TRBV28 and TRBJ2-7, is DVKVTQSSRYLVKRTGEKVFLECVQDMDHENMFWYRQDPGLGLRLIYFSYDVKMKEKGDIPEGYSVSREKKERFSLILESASTNQTSMYLCASSLGTGGSYEQYFGPGTRLTVT.

This clone was seen a few times. The chain is built from TRBV13 and TRBJ2-3, with 11 bases fitting TRBD2. The CDR3 loop spans 19 amino acids. J was trimmed by 4 bases and V by 5 bases; bases with no gene match: 17. Germline CDR1 PRHDT, CDR2 FYEKMQ (reference sequence). The CDR3 sequence is CASSPTSGELPGVADTQYF. In DNA, the CDR3 is TGTGCCAGCAGCCCGACTAGCGGGGAGCTACCAGGCGTGGCAGATACGCAGTATTTT.

The chain links TRBV19 to TRBJ1-1; a weak D match, TRBD1 (5 bases). Germline V lookup: CDR1 LNHDA, CDR2 SQIVND (reference sequence). This CDR3 comprises 14 residues. V lost 6 bases, J lost 1 base, and 12 bases lay in between. DNA for the CDR3: TGTGCCAGTAGACCAGGGATCTGGAACACTGAAGCTTTCTTT. Its translation: CASRPGIWNTEAFF.

This clone was observed once. The chain employs TRBV6-5 and TRBJ2-1, with 14 bases that match TRBD2. Germline trimming cut 2 bases from V and 6 bases from J; bases unmatched to any gene: 3. CDR3 length: 16 amino acids. Germline assignment: CDR1 MNHEY and CDR2 SVGAGI. The CDR3 DNA follows: TGTGCCAGCAGTTACCAGACTAGCGGGAGGGCCAATGAGCAGTTCTTC. Translated: CASSYQTSGRANEQFF.

The chain joins TRBV6-5 to TRBJ1-4; D perhaps matches TRBD1 (5 bases). CDR3 size: 15 residues. Germline values: CDR1 MNHEY, CDR2 SVGAGI. V was pared by 6 bases and J by 8 bases, with 19 bases between. DNA for the CDR3: TGTGCCAGCAGATCAGGTGGGGCCTTCGGGGAAAAACTGTTTTTT. It is translated as CASRSGGAFGEKLFF.

This clone was recorded only once. V gene TRBV6-5 combines with J gene TRBJ1-3; the match to TRBD1 covers 7 bases. Germline loops: CDR1 MNHEY, CDR2 SVGAGI. Trimming took 2 bases from V and 4 from J; bases not matched to a gene: 5. CDR3 length: 15 residues. The CDR3, as DNA: TGTGCCAGCAGTTACCGGGACAGTCGAGGAAACACCATATATTTT. Its protein is CASSYRDSRGNTIYF.

This clone was seen a few times. The rearrangement links TRBV10-1 to TRBJ2-2; possibly TRBD1 for D (7 bases). V lost 3 bases, J lost 1 base, and 24 bases lay in between. The CDR3 spans 20 residues. CDR1 WNHNN and CDR2 SYGVQD come from the germline V gene (reference sequence). For the CDR3, the DNA is TGCGCCAGCAGTGACTCTGGGACAGTAACGGGAGAAGAGAACACCGGGGAGCTGTTTTTT. Its protein is CASSDSGTVTGEENTGELFF.

This clone showed up just a few times. This chain uses TRBV6-2 or TRBV6-3 with TRBJ2-1; a weak D match, TRBD2 (6 bases). CDR3 length: 15 amino acids. V lost 1 base, J lost 8 bases, and 15 bases lay in between. Germline V CDR1 and CDR2: MNHEY, SVGEGT. The CDR3 region is CASSYYLGTFDEQFF. DNA of the CDR3: TGTGCCAGCAGTTACTACCTCGGGACTTTCGATGAGCAGTTCTTC.

This chain links TRBV5-1 with TRBJ2-3, with D tentatively TRBD2 (6 bases). The CDR3 length is 14 residues. V dropped 5 bases and J dropped 0 bases, with 10 bases sitting between them. The germline gives CDR1 SGHRS, CDR2 YFSETQ. The chain's CDR3 is CASRGGKSTDTQYF. In DNA, the CDR3 is TGCGCCAGCAGGGGGGGAAAAAGCACAGATACGCAGTATTTT.

This chain uses TRBV18 with TRBJ2-1; possible D gene TRBD1, 6 bases. Germline V gene lookup returns CDR1 KGHSH and CDR2 LQKENI. The length of the CDR3 is 15 residues. V shed 0 bases and J shed 7 bases, with 13 bases lying between them. This chain's CDR3 is CASSPPLQGMNEQFF. The CDR3 nucleotides are TGTGCCAGCTCACCACCTCTCCAGGGGATGAATGAGCAGTTCTTC. Filled out from reference TRBV18 and TRBJ2-1, the complete variable domain reads NAGVMQNPRHLVRRRGQEARLRCSPMKGHSHVYWYRQLPEEGLKFMVYLQKENIIDESGMPKERFSAEFPKEGPSILRIQQVVRGDSAAYFCASSPPLQGMNEQFFGPGTRLTVL.

A single count supports this clone. This chain links TRBV5-1 with TRBJ1-1; maybe TRBD1 (5 bases). Germline V CDR1 and CDR2: SGHRS, YFSETQ. The CDR3 is 14 residues long. V shed 4 bases and J shed 4 bases, with 14 bases lying between them. The DNA of the CDR3 is TGCGCCAGCAGCCCCCCTGGGGGGGGCACTGAAGCTTTCTTT. Amino acids: CASSPPGGGTEAFF. The full variable domain, its missing parts supplied by reference TRBV5-1 and TRBJ1-1, is KAGVTQTPRYLIKTRGQQVTLSCSPISGHRSVSWYQQTPGQGLQFLFEYFSETQRNKGNFPGRFSGRQFSNSRSEMNVSTLELGDSALYLCASSPPGGGTEAFFGQGTRLTVV.